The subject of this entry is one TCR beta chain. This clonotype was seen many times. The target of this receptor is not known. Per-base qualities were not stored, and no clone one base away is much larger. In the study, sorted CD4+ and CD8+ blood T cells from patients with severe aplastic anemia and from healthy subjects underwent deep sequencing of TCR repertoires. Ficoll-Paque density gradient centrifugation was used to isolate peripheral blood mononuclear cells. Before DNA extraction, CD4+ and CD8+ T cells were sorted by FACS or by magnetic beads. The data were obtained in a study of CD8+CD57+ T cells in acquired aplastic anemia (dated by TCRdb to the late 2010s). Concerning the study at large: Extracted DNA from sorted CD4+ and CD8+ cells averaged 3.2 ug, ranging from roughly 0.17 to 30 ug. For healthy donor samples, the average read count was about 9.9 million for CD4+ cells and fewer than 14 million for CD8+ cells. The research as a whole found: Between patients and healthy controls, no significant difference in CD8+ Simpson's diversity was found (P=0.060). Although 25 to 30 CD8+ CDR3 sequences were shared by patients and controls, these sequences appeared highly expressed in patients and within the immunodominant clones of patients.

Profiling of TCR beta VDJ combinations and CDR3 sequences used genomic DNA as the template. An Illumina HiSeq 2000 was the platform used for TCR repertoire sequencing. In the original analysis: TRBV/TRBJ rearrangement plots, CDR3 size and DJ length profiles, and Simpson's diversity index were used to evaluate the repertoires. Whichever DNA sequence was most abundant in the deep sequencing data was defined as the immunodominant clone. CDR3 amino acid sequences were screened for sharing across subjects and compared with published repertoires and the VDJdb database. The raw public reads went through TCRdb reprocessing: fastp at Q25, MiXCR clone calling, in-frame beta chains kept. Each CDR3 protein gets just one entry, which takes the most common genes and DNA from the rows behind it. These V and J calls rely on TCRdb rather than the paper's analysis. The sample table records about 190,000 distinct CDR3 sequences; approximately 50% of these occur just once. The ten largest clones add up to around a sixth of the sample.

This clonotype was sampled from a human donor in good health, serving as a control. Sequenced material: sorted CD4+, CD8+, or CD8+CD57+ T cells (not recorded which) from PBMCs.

The bases are TGTGCCAGTAGTATTGGGGTGAACTATGGCTACACCTTC. It translates to CASSIGVNYGYTF. The receptor chain draws on TRBV19 and TRBJ1-2; the D gene lacks a confident call. V drops 3 bases and J drops 2 bases, leaving 7 bases in between. Its CDR3 holds 13 amino acids, cysteine through phenylalanine. The kept DNA is CDR3 alone, 39 bases in frame from the first base. The germline V gene (reference sequence) yields LNHDA for CDR1 and SQIVND for CDR2.